This entry concerns a single T cell receptor beta chain. The data belong to a study of blood T cell repertoires in COVID-19. Across the study: PBMCs, B-cell-depleted T cells, or T cells provided the cDNA or gDNA that made up the material.

This CDR3 contains 16 residues. V dropped 0 bases and J dropped 0 bases, with 11 bases sitting between them. Germline values: CDR1 MGHRA, CDR2 YSYEKL. The method was immunoSEQ multiplex PCR; TCRdb's version includes in-frame clones alone and lacks a portion of them. This table has 55,000 to 85,000 clones, around 79% appearing once. The genes are TRBV4-1 and TRBJ1-1; D unresolved. Sequencing used peripheral blood. The receptor was derived from a man in his sixties with active or convalescent COVID-19. CDR3 residues: CASSQDPASMNTEAFF. The CDR3 nucleotides read TGCGCCAGCAGCCAAGATCCCGCTAGCATGAACACTGAAGCTTTCTTT.